This T cell receptor beta chain was recorded in a study of blood T cell repertoires in COVID-19. About the study: Samples taken during acute and convalescent COVID-19 were collected in the United States, Italy and Spain. PBMCs, B-cell-depleted T cells, or T cells were the source of the cDNA or gDNA that made up the material.

Original handling: Using reference gene primer amplification, nucleated cell counts were estimated. Some clones are missing from TCRdb's copy, which holds only in-frame ones; the method was immunoSEQ multiplex PCR. V and J calls and clone size are given by that table; D and trimming were obtained from the DNA. The sample has about 370,000 clones; approximately 91% are singletons. A COVID-19 case was met by exposed participants within 2 weeks before study entry. V was clipped by 2 bases and J by 7 bases, with 14 bases between them. The CDR3 spans 14 residues. Germline CDR1 is LGHDT and CDR2 is YNNKEL (reference sequence).

Sample: PBMCs or T cells enriched from blood (not recorded which). The clonotype comes from a woman in her forties who had been exposed to COVID-19. The chain uses TRBV3-1 (or the pseudogene TRBV3-2) and TRBJ1-2; a weak D match, TRBD1 (6 bases). Here the CDR3 DNA reads TGTGCCAGCAGCCAACTTCCGGGACAAGGTGGCTACACCTTC. This encodes CASSQLPGQGGYTF.